This paragraph covers one T cell receptor (beta chain) sequence. These data originate in a study of blood T cell repertoires in COVID-19. Study at large: From T cells, B-cell-depleted T cells, or PBMCs came the material, which was cDNA or gDNA.

TCRdb's copy holds only in-frame clones and misses some; the assay was immunoSEQ multiplex PCR. The table includes about 240,000 clones, 83% detected once. The germline V gene has CDR1 SQVTM and CDR2 ANQGSEA. CDR3 length: 17 amino acids. Losses at the gene ends were 0 bases for V and 11 bases for J; bases not matched to a gene: 17. Ages ranged from about 18 to 89 years, with residence in more than 20 US areas. All exposed participants met a person with COVID-19 within 2 weeks before entering the study. The rearrangement joins TRBV29-1 to TRBJ2-1; TRBD1 matches at 9 bases. The material sequenced was PBMCs or T cells enriched from blood (not recorded which). The receptor comes from a woman in her 40s who had been exposed to COVID-19. Written as DNA, the CDR3 is TGCAGCGTTGAAGAACGCCTCCGGGACAGGGCAGTCGAAAAGCAGTTCTTC. This translates into CSVEERLRDRAVEKQFF.